The clone carrying this TCR beta chain was recorded a few times. As yet, its antigen is unknown. TCRdb redid the calling of the 5' RACE reads with MiXCR, one entry per CDR3 protein. The sample yields 550,000 to 700,000 distinct CDR3 sequences, 15% to 20% seen once. The CDR3 sequence is 15 residues long. Trimming removed 0 bases at V and 3 bases at J, with 6 bases between. Germline assignment: CDR1 LNHNV and CDR2 YYDKDF (reference sequence). This sample is part of a study of T-cell memory formation after mild COVID-19. General study points: Whether second-wave clones peaking at day 37 were SARS-CoV-2 specific went unconfirmed. The study found contracting CD4+ clones mainly in CM and EM and contracting CD8+ clones in EMRA. Day 15 to 85 contractors were CD4/CD8 balanced; later expanders leaned CD4+.

The sequence came from an adult woman who had mild COVID-19 (a few samples of this study predate the infection). Cell type and time point are not known. Sequencing used PBMCs or a T cell subset sorted from them (not recorded which). The chain employs TRBV15 and TRBJ1-6, with D uncertain. The CDR3 bases are TGTGCCACCAGCAGAGAACCCCACTATAATTCACCCCTCCACTTT. The encoded protein is CATSREPHYNSPLHF.